This TCR beta chain was recovered during a study of shared clonotypes between healthy human individuals. Per the study methods: Filtering was not the same, since immunoSEQ gave junction-only sequences without quality scores. Data came from immunoSEQ multiplex PCR; TCRdb stores just in-frame clones and leaves some out. V and J calls and clone size follow that table, whereas D and trimming were derived from the DNA. This sample has 560,000 or so clones, with around 96% found just once. The V gene's germline CDR1 is MGHRA and CDR2 YSYEKL. Between the trimmed V and J ends, which lost 2 bases and 7 bases, there was a span of 9 bases. The CDR3 runs 13 residues. This clone has just one count. CD45RO-negative cells were positively selected for CCR7, leaving out terminally differentiated effector memory CD45RA+ cells.

Input material: naive CD8+ T cells sorted from blood. This sequence originates from a woman aged 25 to 39 in good health. The chain employs TRBV4-1 and TRBJ1-5; weak D call: TRBD1 (6 bases). CDR3 coding DNA: TGCGCCAGCAGCCAACGGACAGACCAGCCCCAGCATTTT. Residues: CASSQRTDQPQHF.